What follows are 4 T cell receptor beta chains derived from one specimen sequenced in a study of T cells in localized non-small cell lung cancer. Profiling relied on immunoSEQ multiplex PCR, and the TCRdb table lists in-frame clones only, not all of them. The repertoire consists of approximately 21,000 clones, with less than 90% occurring once and the leading ten covering 13%. The source was peripheral blood, collected before any cancer treatment. The receptors derive from a male donor older than 55 with stage I lung adenocarcinoma.

The J gene is TRBJ1-1, the V gene TRBV7-2; maybe TRBD1 (5 bases). CDR3 length: 17 residues. Germline V lookup: CDR1 SGHTA, CDR2 FQGNSA. V was pared by 1 base and J by 1 base, with 16 bases between. This CDR3 is CASSLDPWGRANTEAFF. DNA for the CDR3: TGTGCCAGCAGCTTAGATCCTTGGGGCAGGGCGAACACTGAAGCTTTCTTT.

This clone has only a few counts. The chain carries TRBV11-2 and TRBJ2-7; 7 bases line up with TRBD1. Germline lookup yields CDR1 SGHAT and CDR2 FQNNGV. The CDR3 extends over 15 amino acids. V dropped 0 bases and J dropped 11; count of bases not matched to a gene: 13. CDR3 nucleotides: TGTGCCAGCAGCTTAGATCGGAGACAGGGAAACATCGAGTACTTC. Residues: CASSLDRRQGNIEYF. The entire variable domain, with the rest obtained from reference TRBV11-2 and TRBJ2-7, is as follows: EAGVAQSPRYKIIEKRQSVAFWCNPISGHATLYWYQQILGQGPKLLIQFQNNGVVDDSQLPKDRFSAERLKGVDSTLKIQPAKLEDSAVYLCASSLDRRQGNIEYFGPGTRLTVT.

V usage is TRBV6-5 and J usage is TRBJ1-4, with D possibly TRBD1 on 5 matching bases. Germline V gives CDR1 MNHEY, CDR2 SVGAGI. The V end lost 0 bases, the J end lost 2 bases, and 10 bases lay between the germline ends. This CDR3 has 16 amino acids. CDR3 DNA sequence: TGTGCCAGCAGTTACTCTTCAGGGAGGACTAATGAAAAACTGTTTTTT. Residues: CASSYSSGRTNEKLFF.

The DNA of the CDR3 is TGTGCCAGTACCTCGGCTGGGACAGGGGTCGAGCAGTACTTC. As protein: CASTSAGTGVEQYF. The chain couples TRBV19 to TRBJ2-7; TRBD1 matches at 10 bases. The CDR3 covers 14 residues. The trim removed 7 bases at V and 6 bases at J, leaving 9 bases unmatched. Per germline, CDR1 LNHDA and CDR2 SQIVND (reference sequence).